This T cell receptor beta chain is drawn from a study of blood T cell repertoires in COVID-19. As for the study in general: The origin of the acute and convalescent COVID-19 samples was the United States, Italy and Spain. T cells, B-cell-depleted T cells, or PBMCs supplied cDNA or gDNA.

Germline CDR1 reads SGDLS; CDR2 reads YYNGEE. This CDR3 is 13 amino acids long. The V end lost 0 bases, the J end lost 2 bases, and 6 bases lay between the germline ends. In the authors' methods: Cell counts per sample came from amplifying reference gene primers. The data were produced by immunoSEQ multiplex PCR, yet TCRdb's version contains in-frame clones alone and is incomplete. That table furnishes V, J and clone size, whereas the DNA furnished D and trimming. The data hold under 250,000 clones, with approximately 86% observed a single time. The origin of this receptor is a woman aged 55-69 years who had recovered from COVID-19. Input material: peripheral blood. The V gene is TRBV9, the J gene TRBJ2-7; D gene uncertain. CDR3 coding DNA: TGTGCCAGCAGCGTAGGTCCAGCCTACGAGCAGTACTTC. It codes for CASSVGPAYEQYF. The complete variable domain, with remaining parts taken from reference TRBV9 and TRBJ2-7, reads DSGVTQTPKHLITATGQRVTLRCSPRSGDLSVYWYQQSLDQGLQFLIQYYNGEERAKGNILERFSAQQFPDLHSELNLSSLELGDSALYFCASSVGPAYEQYFGPGTRLTVT.